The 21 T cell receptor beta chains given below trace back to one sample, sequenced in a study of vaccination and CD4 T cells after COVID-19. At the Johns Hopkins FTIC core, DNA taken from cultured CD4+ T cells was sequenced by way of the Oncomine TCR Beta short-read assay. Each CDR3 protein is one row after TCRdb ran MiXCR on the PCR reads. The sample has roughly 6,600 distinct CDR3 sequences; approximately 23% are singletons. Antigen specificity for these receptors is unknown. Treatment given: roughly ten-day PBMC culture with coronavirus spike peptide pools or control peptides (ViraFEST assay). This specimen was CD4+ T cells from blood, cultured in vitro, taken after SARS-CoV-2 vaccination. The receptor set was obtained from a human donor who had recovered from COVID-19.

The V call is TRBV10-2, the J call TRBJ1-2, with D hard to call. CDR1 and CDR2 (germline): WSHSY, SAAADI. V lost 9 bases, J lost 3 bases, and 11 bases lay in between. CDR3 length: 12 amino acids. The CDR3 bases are TGCGCCAGTAAAGCGGGCGACTATGGCTACACCTTC. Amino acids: CASKAGDYGYTF.

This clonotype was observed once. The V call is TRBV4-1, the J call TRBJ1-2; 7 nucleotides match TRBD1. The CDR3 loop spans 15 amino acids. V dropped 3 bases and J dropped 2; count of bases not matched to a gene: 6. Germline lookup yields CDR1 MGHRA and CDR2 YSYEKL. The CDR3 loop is CASSQTGTLNYGYTF. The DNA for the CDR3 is TGCGCCAGCAGCCAGACAGGGACACTCAACTATGGCTACACCTTC.

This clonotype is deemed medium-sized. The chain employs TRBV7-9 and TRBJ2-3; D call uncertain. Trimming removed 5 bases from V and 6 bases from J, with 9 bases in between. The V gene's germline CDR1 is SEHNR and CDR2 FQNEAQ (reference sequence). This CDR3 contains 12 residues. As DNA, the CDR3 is TGTGCCAGCAGCCCCCGTAGGGATACGCAGTATTTT. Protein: CASSPRRDTQYF.

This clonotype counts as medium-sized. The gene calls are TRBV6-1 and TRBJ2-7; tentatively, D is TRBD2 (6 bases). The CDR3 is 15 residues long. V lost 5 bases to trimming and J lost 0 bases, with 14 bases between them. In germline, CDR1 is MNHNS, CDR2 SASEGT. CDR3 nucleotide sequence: TGTGCCAGCAGTCGGGACTCCAGGAGCTCCTACGAGCAGTACTTC. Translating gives CASSRDSRSSYEQYF.

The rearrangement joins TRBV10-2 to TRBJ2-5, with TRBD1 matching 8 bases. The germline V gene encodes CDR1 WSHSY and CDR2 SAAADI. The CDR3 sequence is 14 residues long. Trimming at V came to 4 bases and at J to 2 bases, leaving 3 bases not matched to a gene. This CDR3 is CASSGTGRQETQYF. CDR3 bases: TGCGCCAGCAGTGGGACAGGGAGACAAGAGACCCAGTACTTC.

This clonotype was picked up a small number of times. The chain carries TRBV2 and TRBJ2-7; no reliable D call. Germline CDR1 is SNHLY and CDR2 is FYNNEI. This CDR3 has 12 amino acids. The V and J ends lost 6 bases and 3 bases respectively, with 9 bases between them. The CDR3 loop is CASRLTSYEQYF. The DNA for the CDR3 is TGTGCCAGCAGGTTGACAAGCTACGAGCAGTACTTC.

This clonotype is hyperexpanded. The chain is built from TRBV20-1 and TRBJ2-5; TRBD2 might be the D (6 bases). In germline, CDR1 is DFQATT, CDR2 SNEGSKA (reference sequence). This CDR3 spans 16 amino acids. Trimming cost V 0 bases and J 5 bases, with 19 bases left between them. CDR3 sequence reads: CSARDPATSRVETQYF. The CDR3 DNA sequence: TGCAGTGCTAGAGATCCCGCTACTAGCCGCGTCGAGACCCAGTACTTC.

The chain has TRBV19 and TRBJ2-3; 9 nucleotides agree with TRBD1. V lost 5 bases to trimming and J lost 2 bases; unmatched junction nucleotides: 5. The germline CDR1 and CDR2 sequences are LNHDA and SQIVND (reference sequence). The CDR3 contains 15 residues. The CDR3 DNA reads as TGTGCCAGTAGTTGGACAGGGGACCCCACAGATACGCAGTATTTT. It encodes CASSWTGDPTDTQYF.

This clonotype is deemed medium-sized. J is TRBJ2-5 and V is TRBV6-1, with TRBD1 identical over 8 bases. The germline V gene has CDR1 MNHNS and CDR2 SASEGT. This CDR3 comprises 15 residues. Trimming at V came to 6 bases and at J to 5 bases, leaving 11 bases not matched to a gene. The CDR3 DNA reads TGTGCCAGCAGCTTACAGGGGGTAATTATGGAGACCCAGTACTTC. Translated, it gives CASSLQGVIMETQYF.

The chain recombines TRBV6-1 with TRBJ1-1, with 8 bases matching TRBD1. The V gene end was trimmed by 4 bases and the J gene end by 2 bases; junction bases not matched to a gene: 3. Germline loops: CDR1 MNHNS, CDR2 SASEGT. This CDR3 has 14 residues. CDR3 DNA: TGTGCCAGCAGTGCGGACAGGGTAAACACTGAAGCTTTCTTT. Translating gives CASSADRVNTEAFF.

The CDR3: CASSPDRAGETQYF. DNA for the CDR3: TGTGCCAGCTCCCCGGACAGGGCCGGGGAGACCCAGTACTTC. This chain links TRBV18 with TRBJ2-5; 8 bases agree with TRBD1. The CDR3 covers 14 residues. With 6 bases clipped from V and 5 bases from J, the junction kept 8 bases outside the gene matches. Per germline, CDR1 KGHSH and CDR2 LQKENI.

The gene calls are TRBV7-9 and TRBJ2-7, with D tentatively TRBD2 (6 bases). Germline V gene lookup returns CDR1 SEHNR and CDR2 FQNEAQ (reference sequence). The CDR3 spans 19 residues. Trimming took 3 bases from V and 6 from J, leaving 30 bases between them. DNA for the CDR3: TGTGCCAGCAGCTTTCGTGGAGGGACTTCCCTGCTACGCGCGGGCGAGCAGTACTTC. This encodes CASSFRGGTSLLRAGEQYF.

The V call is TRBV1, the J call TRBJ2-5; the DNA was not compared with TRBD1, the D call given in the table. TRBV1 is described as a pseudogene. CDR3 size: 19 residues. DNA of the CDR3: TGCACCAGCAGCCAGGCTACCGGGACAGGGGTCAGCGGGAGGGAGACCCAGTACTTC. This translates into CTSSQATGTGVSGRETQYF.

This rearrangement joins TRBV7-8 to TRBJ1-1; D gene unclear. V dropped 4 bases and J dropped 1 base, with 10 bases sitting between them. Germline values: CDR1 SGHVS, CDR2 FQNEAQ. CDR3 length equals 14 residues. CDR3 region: CASSSGGTNTEAFF. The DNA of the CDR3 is TGTGCCAGCAGCTCAGGTGGTACGAACACTGAAGCTTTCTTT.

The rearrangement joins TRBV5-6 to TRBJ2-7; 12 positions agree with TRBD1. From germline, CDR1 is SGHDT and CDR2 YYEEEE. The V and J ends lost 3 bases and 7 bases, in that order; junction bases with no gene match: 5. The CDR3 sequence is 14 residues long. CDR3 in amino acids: CASSYRDRGREQYF. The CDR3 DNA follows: TGTGCCAGCAGCTACCGGGACAGGGGGCGGGAGCAGTACTTC.

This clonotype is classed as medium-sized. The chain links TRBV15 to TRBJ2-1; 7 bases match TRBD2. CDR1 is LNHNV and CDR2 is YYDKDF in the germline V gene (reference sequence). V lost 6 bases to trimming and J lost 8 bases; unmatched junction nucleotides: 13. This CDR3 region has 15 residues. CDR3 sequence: CATSFLWEGQYEQFF. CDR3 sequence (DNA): TGTGCCACCAGTTTCCTGTGGGAGGGCCAGTATGAGCAGTTCTTC.

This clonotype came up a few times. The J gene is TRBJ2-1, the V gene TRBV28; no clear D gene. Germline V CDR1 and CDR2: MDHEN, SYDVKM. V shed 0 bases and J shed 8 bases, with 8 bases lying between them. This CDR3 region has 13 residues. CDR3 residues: CASSLWASHEQFF. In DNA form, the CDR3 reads TGTGCCAGCAGTTTATGGGCTAGTCATGAGCAGTTCTTC.

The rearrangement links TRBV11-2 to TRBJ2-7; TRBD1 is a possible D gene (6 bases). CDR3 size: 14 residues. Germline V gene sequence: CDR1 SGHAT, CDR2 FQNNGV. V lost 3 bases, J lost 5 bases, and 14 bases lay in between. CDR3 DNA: TGTGCCAGCAGCTTCACAGGGATAGGTCACGAGCAGTACTTC. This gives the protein CASSFTGIGHEQYF.

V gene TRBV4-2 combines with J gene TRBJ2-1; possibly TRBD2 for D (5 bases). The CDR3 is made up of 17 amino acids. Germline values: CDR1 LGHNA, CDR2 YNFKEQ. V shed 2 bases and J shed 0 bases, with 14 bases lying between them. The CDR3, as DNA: TGTGCCAGCAGCCAAACCTTGTTAGGGAGCTCCTACAATGAGCAGTTCTTC. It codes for CASSQTLLGSSYNEQFF.

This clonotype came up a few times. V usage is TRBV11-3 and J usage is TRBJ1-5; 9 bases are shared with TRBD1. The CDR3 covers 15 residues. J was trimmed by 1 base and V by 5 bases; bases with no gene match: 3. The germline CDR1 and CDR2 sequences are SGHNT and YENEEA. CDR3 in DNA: TGTGCCAGCAGCCCGGGACAGGGAAGCAATCAGCCCCAGCATTTT. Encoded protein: CASSPGQGSNQPQHF.

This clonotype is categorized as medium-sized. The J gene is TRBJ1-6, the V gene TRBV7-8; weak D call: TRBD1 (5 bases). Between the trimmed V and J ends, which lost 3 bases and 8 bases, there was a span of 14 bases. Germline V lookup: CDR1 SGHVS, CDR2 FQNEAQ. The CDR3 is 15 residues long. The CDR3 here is CASSFRGDGDSPLHF. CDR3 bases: TGTGCCAGCAGCTTCAGAGGGGATGGGGATTCACCCCTCCACTTT.